This TCR beta chain is from a study of CD8 T cells in Susac syndrome. Reverse transcription used roughly 0.45 to 1 ug RNA and random hexamers. Across 54 Vbeta and 13 Jbeta, immunoSEQ multiplex PCR amplified TCR beta CDR3. TCRdb re-called the immunoSEQ multiplex PCR reads through MiXCR, storing one row per CDR3 protein. The data contain some 180,000 distinct CDR3 sequences, less than 95% of them singletons. Study-wide results and caveats: Individuals included in the TCR sequencing and HLA analysis were acknowledged by the study to be relatively few in number.

As concerns this clonotype: The antigen is unknown.

CDR3 length: 14 amino acids. Germline values: CDR1 SQVTM, CDR2 ANQGSEA. Trimming removed 5 bases at V and 3 bases at J, with 16 bases between. TEMRA cells were FACS-enriched, and CD8+ and CD4+ T cells were isolated negatively. V is TRBV29-1 and J is TRBJ2-5; D possibly uses TRBD1 or TRBD2 (5 bases each). The receptor was isolated from a human donor in good health. Sequenced sample: CD4+ T cells from PBMCs. The CDR3 reads CSVRPGDGKETQYF. CDR3 nucleotide sequence: TGCAGCGTTCGCCCCGGGGACGGAAAAGAGACCCAGTACTTC.